The clone carrying this T cell receptor (beta chain) was detected only a few times. Its antigen is still unknown. Primers: 60 Vbeta forward and 13 Jbeta reverse. Using immunoSEQ multiplex PCR, the repertoire was profiled, and TCRdb retains in-frame clones only, with some absent. The data hold 120,000 to 150,000 clones, with 60% to 85% observed a single time. Germline CDR1 and CDR2: SQVTM and ANQGSEA. This CDR3 is 12 amino acids long. The data were taken from a study of cytomegalovirus exposure and HLA in healthy donors. Study results and caveats: Roughly uniform sequencing depth across donors was assumed, possibly incorrectly. The majority of CMV-associated TCR beta chains were reported as apparently HLA-restricted in a later analysis.

The TCR originated in a man aged 40-49 years in good health and CMV-seropositive. J is TRBJ2-1 and V is TRBV29-1; perhaps TRBD2 as D (6 bases). Material for sequencing was PBMCs. The chain's CDR3 is CTFGSYSNEQFF. The DNA of the CDR3 is TGCACATTCGGGAGTTATTCGAATGAGCAGTTCTTC.